This TCR beta chain was identified in a study of shared clonotypes between healthy human individuals. In its sample, this clone was seen once. The protocol was immunoSEQ multiplex PCR, while the TCRdb copy is restricted to in-frame clones and leaves out a portion. Of around 2.1 million clones detected, roughly 95% appear once; the ten largest clones hold roughly 0.13%. This CDR3 region has 14 residues. Germline V gene data show CDR1 as SNHLY and CDR2 as FYNNEI. The ends lost 5 bases at V and 7 bases at J; junction bases unmatched: 9. Donors were healthy HIV-negative adults without recent acute infections or vaccinations.

The specimen sequenced was naive CD4+ T cells sorted from blood. Subset specified: CD45RA+ positively selected. This sequence joins TRBV2 and TRBJ2-3; TRBD2 matches at 7 bases. The receptor was derived from a man aged 18 to 29 in good health. Here the CDR3 reads CASSPAGDANTQYF. CDR3 nucleotides: TGTGCCAGCAGTCCCGCGGGAGACGCAAATACGCAGTATTTT.